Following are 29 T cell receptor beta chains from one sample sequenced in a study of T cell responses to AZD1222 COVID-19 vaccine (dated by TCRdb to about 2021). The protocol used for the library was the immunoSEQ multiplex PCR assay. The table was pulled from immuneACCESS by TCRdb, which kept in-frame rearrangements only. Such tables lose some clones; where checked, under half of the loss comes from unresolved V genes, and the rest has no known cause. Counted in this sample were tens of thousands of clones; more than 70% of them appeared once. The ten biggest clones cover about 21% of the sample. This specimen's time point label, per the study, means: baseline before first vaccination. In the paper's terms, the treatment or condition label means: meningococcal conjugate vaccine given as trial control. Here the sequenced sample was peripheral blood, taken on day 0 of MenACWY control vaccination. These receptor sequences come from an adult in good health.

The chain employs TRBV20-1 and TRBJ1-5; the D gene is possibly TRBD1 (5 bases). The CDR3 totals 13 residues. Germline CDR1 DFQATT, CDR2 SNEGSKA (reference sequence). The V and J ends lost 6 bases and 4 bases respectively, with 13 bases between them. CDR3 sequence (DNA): TGCAGTGCCAGTGAGGGGTTTAATCAGCCCCAGCATTTT. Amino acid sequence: CSASEGFNQPQHF.

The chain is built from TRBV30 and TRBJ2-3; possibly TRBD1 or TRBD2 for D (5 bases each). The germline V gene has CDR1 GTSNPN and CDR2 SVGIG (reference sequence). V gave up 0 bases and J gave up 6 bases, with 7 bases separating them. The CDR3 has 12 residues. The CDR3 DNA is TGTGCCTGGAGTGTAAGGGACGATACGCAGTATTTT. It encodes CAWSVRDDTQYF.

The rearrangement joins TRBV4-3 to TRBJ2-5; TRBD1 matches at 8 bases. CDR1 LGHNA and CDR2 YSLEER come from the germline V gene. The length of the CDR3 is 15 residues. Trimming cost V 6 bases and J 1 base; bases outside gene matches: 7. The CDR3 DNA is TGCGCCAGCAGACGCGGACAGGGTAGCCAAGAGACCCAGTACTTC. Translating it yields CASRRGQGSQETQYF.

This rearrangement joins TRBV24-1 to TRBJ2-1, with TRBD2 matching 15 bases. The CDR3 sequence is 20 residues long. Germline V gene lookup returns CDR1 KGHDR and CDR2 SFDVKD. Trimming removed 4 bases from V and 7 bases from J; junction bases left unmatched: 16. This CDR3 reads CATSEFETGTSGRFGNEQFF. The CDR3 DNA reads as TGTGCCACCAGTGAATTCGAAACCGGGACTAGCGGGAGGTTTGGGAATGAGCAGTTCTTC.

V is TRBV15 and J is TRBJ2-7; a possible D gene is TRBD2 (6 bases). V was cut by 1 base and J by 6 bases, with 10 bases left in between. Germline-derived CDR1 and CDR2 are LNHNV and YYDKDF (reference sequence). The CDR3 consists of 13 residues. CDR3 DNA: TGTGCCACCAGCAGAGTGGGGGGACCCGAGCAGTACTTC. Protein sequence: CATSRVGGPEQYF.

CDR3 region: CASSTGLYGYTF. CDR3 coding DNA: TGTGCCAGCAGCACGGGACTCTATGGCTACACCTTC. The chain has TRBV9 and TRBJ1-2; TRBD1 is a possible D gene (5 bases). Trimming took off 4 bases at V and 4 bases at J, with 8 bases between the two ends. The CDR3 sequence is 12 residues long. CDR1 SGDLS and CDR2 YYNGEE come from the germline V gene. Variable domain in full (rest from reference TRBV9 and TRBJ1-2): DSGVTQTPKHLITATGQRVTLRCSPRSGDLSVYWYQQSLDQGLQFLIQYYNGEERAKGNILERFSAQQFPDLHSELNLSSLELGDSALYFCASSTGLYGYTFGSGTRLTVV.

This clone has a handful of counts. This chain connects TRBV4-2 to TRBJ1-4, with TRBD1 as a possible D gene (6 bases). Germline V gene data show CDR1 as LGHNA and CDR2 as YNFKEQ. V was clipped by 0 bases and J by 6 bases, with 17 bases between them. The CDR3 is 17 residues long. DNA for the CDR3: TGTGCCAGCAGCCAAGATCCGCGAGGGACAATGGATGAAAAACTGTTTTTT. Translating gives CASSQDPRGTMDEKLFF.

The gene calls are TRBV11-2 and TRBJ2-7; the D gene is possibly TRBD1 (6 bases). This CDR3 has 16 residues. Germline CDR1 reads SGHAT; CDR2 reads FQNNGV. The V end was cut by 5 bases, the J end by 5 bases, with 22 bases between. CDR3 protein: CASSPGLDKGGHEQYF. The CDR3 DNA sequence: TGTGCCAGCAGCCCGGGGCTGGACAAAGGGGGTCACGAGCAGTACTTC.

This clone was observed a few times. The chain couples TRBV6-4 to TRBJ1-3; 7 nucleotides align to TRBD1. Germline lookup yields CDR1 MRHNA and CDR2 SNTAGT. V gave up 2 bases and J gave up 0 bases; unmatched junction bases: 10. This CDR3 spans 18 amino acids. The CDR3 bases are TGTGCCAGCAGTGACCTCGGGACAGACCCTCTCTCTGGAAACACCATATATTTT. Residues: CASSDLGTDPLSGNTIYF.

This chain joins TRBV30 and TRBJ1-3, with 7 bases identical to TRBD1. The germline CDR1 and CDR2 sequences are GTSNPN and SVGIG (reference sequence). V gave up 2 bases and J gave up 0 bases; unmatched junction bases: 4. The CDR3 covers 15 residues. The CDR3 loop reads CAWSIQGYSGNTIYF. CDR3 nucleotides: TGTGCCTGGAGTATACAGGGGTACTCTGGAAACACCATATATTTT.

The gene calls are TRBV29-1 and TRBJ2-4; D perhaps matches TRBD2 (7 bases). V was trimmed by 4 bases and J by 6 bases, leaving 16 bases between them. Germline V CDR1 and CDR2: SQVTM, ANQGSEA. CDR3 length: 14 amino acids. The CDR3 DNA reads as TGCAGCGTTGGAGTTGGGGGGGCGGCAAACATTCAGTACTTC. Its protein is CSVGVGGAANIQYF.

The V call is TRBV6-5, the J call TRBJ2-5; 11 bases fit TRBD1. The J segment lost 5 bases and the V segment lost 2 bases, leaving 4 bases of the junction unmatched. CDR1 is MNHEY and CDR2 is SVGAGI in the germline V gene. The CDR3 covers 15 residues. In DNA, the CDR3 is TGTGCCAGCAGTTACCGGGACAGGGGGTCGGAGACCCAGTACTTC. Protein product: CASSYRDRGSETQYF.

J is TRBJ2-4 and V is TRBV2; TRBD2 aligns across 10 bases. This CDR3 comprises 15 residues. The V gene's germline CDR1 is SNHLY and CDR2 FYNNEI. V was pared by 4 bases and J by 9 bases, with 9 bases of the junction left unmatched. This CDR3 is CASSGESGRGGIQYF. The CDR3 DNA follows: TGTGCCAGCAGTGGTGAGAGCGGGAGGGGTGGCATTCAGTACTTC.

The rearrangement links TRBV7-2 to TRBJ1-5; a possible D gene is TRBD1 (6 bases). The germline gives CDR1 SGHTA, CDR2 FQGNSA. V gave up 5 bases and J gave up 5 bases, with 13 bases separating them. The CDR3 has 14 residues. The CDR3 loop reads CASSGRGFDQPQHF. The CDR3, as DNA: TGTGCCAGCAGCGGCAGGGGTTTCGATCAGCCCCAGCATTTT.

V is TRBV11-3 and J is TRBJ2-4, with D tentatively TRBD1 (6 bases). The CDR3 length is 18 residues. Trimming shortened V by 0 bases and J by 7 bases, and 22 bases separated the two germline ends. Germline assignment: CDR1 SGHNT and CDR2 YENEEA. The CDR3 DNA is TGTGCCAGCAGCTTAGATTCGACAGGTATTCTTTTGCTGAACATTCAGTACTTC. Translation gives CASSLDSTGILLLNIQYF. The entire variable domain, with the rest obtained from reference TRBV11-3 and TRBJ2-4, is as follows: EAGVVQSPRYKIIEKKQPVAFWCNPISGHNTLYWYLQNLGQGPELLIRYENEEAVDDSQLPKDRFSAERLKGVDSTLKIQPAELGDSAVYLCASSLDSTGILLLNIQYFGAGTRLSVL.

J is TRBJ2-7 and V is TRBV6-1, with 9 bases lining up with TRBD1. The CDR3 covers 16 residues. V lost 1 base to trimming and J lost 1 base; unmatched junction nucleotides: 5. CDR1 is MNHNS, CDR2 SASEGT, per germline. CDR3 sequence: CASSEVPGQGSYEQYF. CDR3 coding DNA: TGTGCCAGCAGTGAAGTGCCGGGACAGGGATCCTACGAGCAGTACTTC.

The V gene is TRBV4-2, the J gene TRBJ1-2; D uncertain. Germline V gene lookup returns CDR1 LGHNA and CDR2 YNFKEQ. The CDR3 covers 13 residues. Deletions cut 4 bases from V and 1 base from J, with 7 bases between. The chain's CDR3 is CASSRQINYGYTF. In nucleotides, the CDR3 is TGTGCCAGCAGCCGGCAGATTAACTATGGCTACACCTTC.

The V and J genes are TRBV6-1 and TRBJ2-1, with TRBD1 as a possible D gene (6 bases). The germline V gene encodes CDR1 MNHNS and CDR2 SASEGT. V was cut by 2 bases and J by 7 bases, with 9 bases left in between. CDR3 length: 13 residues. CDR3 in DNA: TGTGCCAGCAGTGAATACAGGGATAATGAGCAGTTCTTC. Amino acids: CASSEYRDNEQFF.

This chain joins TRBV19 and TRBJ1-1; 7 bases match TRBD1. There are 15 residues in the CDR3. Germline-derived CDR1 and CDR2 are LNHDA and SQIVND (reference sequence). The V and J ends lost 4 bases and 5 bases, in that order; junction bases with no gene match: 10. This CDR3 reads CASSTQQGMRTEAFF. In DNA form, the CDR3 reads TGTGCCAGTAGTACGCAACAGGGGATGAGGACTGAAGCTTTCTTT.

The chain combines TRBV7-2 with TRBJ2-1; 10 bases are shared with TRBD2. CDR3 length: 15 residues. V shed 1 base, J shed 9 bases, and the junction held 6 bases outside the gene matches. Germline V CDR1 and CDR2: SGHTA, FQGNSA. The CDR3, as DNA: TGTGCCAGCAGCTTAGTTCGCCTAGCGGGAGTTGAGCAGTTCTTC. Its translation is CASSLVRLAGVEQFF. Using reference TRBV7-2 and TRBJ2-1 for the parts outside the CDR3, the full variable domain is GAGVSQSPSNKVTEKGKDVELRCDPISGHTALYWYRQSLGQGLEFLIYFQGNSAPDKSGLPSDRFSAERTGGSVSTLTIQRTQQEDSAVYLCASSLVRLAGVEQFFGPGTRLTVL.

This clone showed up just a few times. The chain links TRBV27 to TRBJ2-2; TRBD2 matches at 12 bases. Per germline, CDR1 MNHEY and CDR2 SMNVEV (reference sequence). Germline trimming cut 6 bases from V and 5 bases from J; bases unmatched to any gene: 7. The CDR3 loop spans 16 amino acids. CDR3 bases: TGTGCCAGCAGGCAACAGGGGACTAGCGGGACCGGGGAGCTGTTTTTT. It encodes CASRQQGTSGTGELFF.

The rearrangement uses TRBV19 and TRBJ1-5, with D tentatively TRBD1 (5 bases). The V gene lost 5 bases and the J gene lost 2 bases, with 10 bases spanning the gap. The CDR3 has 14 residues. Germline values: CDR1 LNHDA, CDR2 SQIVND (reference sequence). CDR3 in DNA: TGTGCCAGTAGTGTTCCGGGGGGCAATCAGCCCCAGCATTTT. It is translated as CASSVPGGNQPQHF.

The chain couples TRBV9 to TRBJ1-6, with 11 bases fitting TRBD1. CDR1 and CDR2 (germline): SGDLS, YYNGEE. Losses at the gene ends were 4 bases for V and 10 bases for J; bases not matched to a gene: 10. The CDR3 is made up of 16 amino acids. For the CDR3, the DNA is TGTGCCAGCAGCTCAAAAGCTGGACAGGGGGCATCACCCCTCCACTTT. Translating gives CASSSKAGQGASPLHF.

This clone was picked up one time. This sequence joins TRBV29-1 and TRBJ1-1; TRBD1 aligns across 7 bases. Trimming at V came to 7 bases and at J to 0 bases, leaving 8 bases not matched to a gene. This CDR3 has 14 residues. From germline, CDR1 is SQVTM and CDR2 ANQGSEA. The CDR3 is CSATQGQLNTEAFF. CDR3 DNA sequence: TGCAGCGCTACTCAGGGACAGCTGAACACTGAAGCTTTCTTT.

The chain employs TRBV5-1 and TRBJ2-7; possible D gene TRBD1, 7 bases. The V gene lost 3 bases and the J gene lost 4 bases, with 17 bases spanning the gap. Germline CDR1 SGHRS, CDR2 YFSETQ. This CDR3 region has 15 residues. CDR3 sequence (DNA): TGCGCCAGCAGCTCGGCGGGGACAGTACCTTACGAGCAGTACTTC. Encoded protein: CASSSAGTVPYEQYF.

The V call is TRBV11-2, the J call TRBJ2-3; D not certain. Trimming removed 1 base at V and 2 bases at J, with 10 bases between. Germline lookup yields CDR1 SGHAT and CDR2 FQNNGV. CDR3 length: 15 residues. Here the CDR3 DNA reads TGTGCCAGCAGCTTAGGTAGTCTTACCACAGATACGCAGTATTTT. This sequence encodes CASSLGSLTTDTQYF.

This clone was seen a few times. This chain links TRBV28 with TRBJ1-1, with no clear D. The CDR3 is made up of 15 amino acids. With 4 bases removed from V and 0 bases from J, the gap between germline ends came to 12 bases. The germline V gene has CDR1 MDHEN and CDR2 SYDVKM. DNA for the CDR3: TGTGCCAGCAGTTCACCCCTAGAATTGAACACTGAAGCTTTCTTT. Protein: CASSSPLELNTEAFF.

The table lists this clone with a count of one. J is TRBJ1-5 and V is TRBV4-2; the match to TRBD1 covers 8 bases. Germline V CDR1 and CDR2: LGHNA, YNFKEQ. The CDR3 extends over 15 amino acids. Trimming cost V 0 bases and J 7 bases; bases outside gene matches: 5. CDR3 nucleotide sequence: TGTGCCAGCAGCCAAGACAGGGGGCGCGGGCAGCCCCAGCATTTT. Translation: CASSQDRGRGQPQHF.

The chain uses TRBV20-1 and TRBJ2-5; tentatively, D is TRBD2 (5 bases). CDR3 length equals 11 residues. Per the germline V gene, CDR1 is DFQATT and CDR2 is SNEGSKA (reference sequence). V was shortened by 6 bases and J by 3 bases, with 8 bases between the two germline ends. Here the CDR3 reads CSAGGEETQYF. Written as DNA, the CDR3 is TGCAGTGCAGGAGGCGAAGAGACCCAGTACTTC.